This is a list of T cell receptor beta chains from one sample in a study of cytomegalovirus exposure and HLA in healthy donors. Assay used: immunoSEQ multiplex PCR; TCRdb lists only in-frame clones, some missing. The sample holds 180,000 or so clones, roughly 73% seen once. Sequencing used PBMCs. The receptor set was obtained from a woman between 40 and 55 years old in good health and CMV-seropositive. Each CDR3 is given with its conserved first and last residue. Each record gives: J gene, V gene, D gene, clone size, CDR3 protein, CDR3 DNA. A D gene is named only where the DNA matches it firmly. The size field is filled for only some rows; it gives once, few, many or a size class.

>TRBJ1-2|TRBV9|.|few
CASSAPGGYGYTF
TGTGCCAGCAGCGCCCCCGGAGGCTATGGCTACACCTTC
>TRBJ2-7|TRBV6-1|.|.
CASSRYRVGYEQYF
TGTGCCAGCAGTCGCTACAGGGTGGGCTACGAGCAGTACTTC
>TRBJ1-1|TRBV28|TRBD1|.
CASSPLDRDYTEAFF
TGTGCCAGCAGCCCCCTTGACAGGGATTACACTGAAGCTTTCTTT
>TRBJ2-6|TRBV7-2|.|.
CASSPRVSGANVLTF
TGTGCCAGCAGCCCCAGGGTTTCTGGGGCCAACGTCCTGACTTTC
>TRBJ2-7|TRBV27|.|.
CASSSVGSVLYEQYF
TGTGCCAGCAGTTCGGTCGGGAGCGTCCTTTACGAGCAGTACTTC
>TRBJ1-3|TRBV27|.|.
CASSLDAGASGNTIYF
TGTGCCAGCAGTTTAGATGCGGGGGCCTCTGGAAACACCATATATTTT
>TRBJ1-5|TRBV6-5|.|few
CASSQGRDQPQHF
TGTGCCAGCAGCCAGGGGCGCGATCAGCCCCAGCATTTT
>TRBJ2-5|TRBV2|TRBD2|.
CASSGGGQETQYF
TGTGCCAGCAGCGGGGGGGGCCAAGAGACCCAGTACTTC
>TRBJ2-3|TRBV28|TRBD2|few
CASSPSGTGTDTQYF
TGTGCCAGCAGTCCAAGCGGGACTGGCACAGATACGCAGTATTTT
>TRBJ2-6|TRBV7-9|TRBD1|few
CASSSGTGAVGANVLTF
TGTGCCAGCAGCTCAGGAACAGGGGCTGTTGGGGCCAACGTCCTGACTTTC
>TRBJ1-4|TRBV18|.|.
CASSPLEGGRLFF
TGTGCCAGCTCACCTCTCGAGGGAGGGAGACTGTTTTTT
>TRBJ2-1|TRBV27|.|.
CASSLAPGGVGQGNEQFF
TGTGCCAGCAGTCTTGCGCCTGGGGGCGTGGGACAAGGGAATGAGCAGTTCTTC
>TRBJ2-7|TRBV29-1|TRBD2|.
CSVVGTSGTISYEQYF
TGCAGCGTTGTTGGAACTAGCGGAACAATCTCCTACGAGCAGTACTTC
>TRBJ1-2|TRBV28|.|.
CASSLMSSRTLQIRDYGYTF
TGTGCCAGCAGTTTAATGTCAAGCAGAACCTTACAGATTCGCGACTATGGCTACACCTTC
>TRBJ2-6|TRBV19|TRBD1|.
CASSKRPGTGSGANVLTF
TGTGCCAGTAGTAAACGTCCCGGGACAGGGTCTGGGGCCAACGTCCTGACTTTC
>TRBJ1-1|TRBV28|.|.
CASSLRQVMNTEAFF
TGTGCCAGCAGTTTGAGACAGGTGATGAACACTGAAGCTTTCTTT
>TRBJ1-1|TRBV9|.|.
CASSPGDGSGTEAFF
TGTGCCAGCAGCCCAGGGGACGGCTCGGGCACTGAAGCTTTCTTT
>TRBJ2-1|TRBV6-4|TRBD2|.
CASSDSGLANNEQFF
TGTGCCAGCAGTGACTCGGGACTAGCGAACAATGAGCAGTTCTTC
>TRBJ1-2|TRBV28|TRBD1|.
CASGTGNYGYTF
TGTGCCAGCGGGACAGGGAACTATGGCTACACCTTC
>TRBJ1-2|TRBV9|TRBD1|.
CASRPTGGTGYTF
TGTGCCAGCAGACCAACAGGGGGCACTGGCTACACCTTC
>TRBJ1-1|TRBV6-5|TRBD1|.
CASRETGVKGAFF
TGTGCCAGCAGGGAAACAGGGGTTAAAGGAGCTTTCTTT
>TRBJ2-1|TRBV7-2|TRBD1|.
CASSLSAGQGYNEQFF
TGTGCCAGCAGCCTTTCAGCCGGACAGGGCTACAATGAGCAGTTCTTC
>TRBJ2-1|TRBV28|TRBD2|few
CASSFLTSGLHEQFF
TGTGCCAGCAGTTTCCTGACTAGCGGCCTACATGAGCAGTTCTTC
>TRBJ2-7|TRBV7-9|.|.
CASSLGFPVYEQYF
TGTGCCAGCAGCTTAGGCTTCCCCGTCTACGAGCAGTACTTC
>TRBJ2-7|TRBV28|.|.
CASSSSGTDSSYEQYF
TGTGCCAGCAGTTCCTCCGGGACGGACAGCTCCTACGAGCAGTACTTC
>TRBJ2-7|TRBV21-1|.|.
CASSTGRSGLAGDYEQYF
TGTGCCAGCAGCACCGGGCGCTCCGGACTAGCGGGAGATTACGAGCAGTACTTC
>TRBJ2-2|TRBV15|.|.
CATSRGHSTGELFF
TGTGCCACCAGCAGAGGACATTCCACCGGGGAGCTGTTTTTT
>TRBJ2-5|TRBV5-4|TRBD2|.
CASSLGDLAEETQYF
TGTGCCAGCAGCTTGGGGGATCTAGCGGAAGAGACCCAGTACTTC
>TRBJ2-1|TRBV27|TRBD2|.
CASSLYTSDNEQFF
TGTGCCAGCAGTCTCTATACTAGCGACAATGAGCAGTTCTTC
>TRBJ1-2|TRBV28|.|.
CASSPRTVSGYTF
TGTGCCAGCAGTCCCCGGACAGTGAGCGGCTACACCTTC
>TRBJ2-2|TRBV6-1|TRBD2|.
CASREGLSGELFF
TGTGCCTCCCGGGAGGGCCTGTCCGGGGAGCTGTTTTTT
>TRBJ1-5|TRBV27|.|.
CASSPRGGSNQPQHF
TGTGCCAGCAGTCCAAGGGGAGGGAGCAATCAGCCCCAGCATTTT
>TRBJ2-7|TRBV5-6|.|.
CASTPRWRAGFYSEQYF
TGTGCCAGCACCCCTAGGTGGCGCGCAGGGTTTTATTCCGAGCAGTACTTC
>TRBJ1-2|TRBV27|TRBD1|.
CASSLSGGPGKPNYGYTF
TGTGCCAGCAGTTTATCAGGGGGCCCCGGAAAACCTAACTATGGCTACACCTTC
>TRBJ2-7|TRBV28|TRBD1|.
CASTSGTGRSSGYEQYF
TGTGCCAGCACCTCCGGGACAGGGAGAAGTAGCGGCTACGAGCAGTACTTC
>TRBJ1-1|TRBV6-5|.|.
CASSLTFGGTEAFF
TGTGCCAGCAGTTTGACCTTTGGAGGGACTGAAGCTTTCTTT
>TRBJ2-3|TRBV18|TRBD1|.
CASSPQGAGTDTQYF
TGTGCCAGCTCACCCCAGGGGGCTGGCACAGATACGCAGTATTTT
>TRBJ1-2|TRBV5-1|.|.
CASSFAADNYGYTF
TGCGCCAGCAGCTTTGCTGCGGATAACTATGGCTACACCTTC
>TRBJ1-1|TRBV7-2|.|.
CASSLQGPNTEAFF
TGTGCCAGCAGCTTACAGGGCCCGAACACTGAAGCTTTCTTT
>TRBJ1-4|TRBV29-1|.|.
CSGQIATNEKLFF
TGCAGCGGTCAGATTGCAACTAATGAAAAACTGTTTTTT
>TRBJ2-7|TRBV11-2|TRBD1|.
CATKGQGTPYEQYF
TGTGCCACAAAGGGACAGGGAACGCCCTACGAGCAGTACTTC
>TRBJ2-1|TRBV7-3|.|.
CASSLDREQFF
TGTGCCAGCAGCCTCGACAGGGAGCAGTTCTTC
>TRBJ1-4|TRBV2|TRBD1|few
CASSKNRGFSEKLFF
TGTGCCAGCAGTAAAAACAGGGGCTTCTCCGAAAAACTGTTTTTT
>TRBJ2-1|TRBV13|TRBD2|.
CASSFGREREQFF
TGTGCCAGCAGCTTTGGGCGGGAGCGTGAGCAGTTCTTC
>TRBJ1-1|TRBV19|.|once
CASTRENTEAFF
TGTGCCAGTACCCGGGAGAACACTGAAGCTTTCTTT
>TRBJ2-7|TRBV28|.|.
CASSSLPKIEQYF
TGTGCCAGCAGCTCCCTGCCCAAAATCGAGCAGTACTTC
>TRBJ2-7|TRBV6-5|.|few
CASRRGGEQYF
TGTGCCAGCAGGCGAGGTGGGGAGCAGTACTTC
>TRBJ2-6|TRBV28|.|.
CASRGGRGTGTSGANVLTF
TGTGCCAGCAGGGGGGGGCGGGGGACAGGTACCTCTGGGGCCAACGTCCTGACTTTC
>TRBJ2-1|TRBV2|TRBD2|.
CASKLLAGGVNEQFF
TGTGCCAGCAAGCTACTAGCGGGAGGCGTCAATGAGCAGTTCTTC
>TRBJ2-1|TRBV7-9|TRBD2|.
CSSSLIAGGSYNEQFF
TGTTCCAGCAGCTTGATAGCGGGAGGCTCTTACAATGAGCAGTTCTTC
>TRBJ2-7|TRBV11-2|TRBD1|.
CASSWTGASSYEQYF
TGTGCCAGCAGCTGGACAGGGGCCAGCTCCTACGAGCAGTACTTC
>TRBJ2-1|TRBV28|.|.
CASSLAVGQGVVLYNEQFF
TGTGCCAGCAGTTTAGCGGTTGGGCAGGGTGTGGTTCTCTACAATGAGCAGTTCTTC
>TRBJ2-7|TRBV6-6|TRBD2|.
CASRPRLAGGNEQYF
TGTGCCAGCAGACCCCGACTAGCGGGAGGGAACGAGCAGTACTTC
>TRBJ2-7|TRBV28|TRBD2|.
CASSLSQASGETYEQYF
TGTGCCAGCAGTTTATCCCAAGCTAGCGGGGAGACCTACGAGCAGTACTTC
>TRBJ2-3|TRBV7-9|TRBD1|few
CASSSGQSTDTQYF
TGTGCCAGCAGCTCGGGACAGAGCACAGATACGCAGTATTTT